One and the same sample provided the 30 T cell receptor beta chains below, sequenced in a study of follicular helper T cells after annual influenza vaccination. Clones were sequenced by immunoSEQ multiplex PCR, and TCRdb holds only the in-frame ones, with some missing. The table has 2,000 to 2,500 clones, 84% seen once; the top ten hold roughly 3.2%. The sample's time point: 2015-2016 season, 7 days after influenza vaccination. The sequences come from CXCR5+ CD38- circulating T follicular helper cells from blood, collected 7 days after influenza vaccination. Noted subset: circulating Tfh, non-naive CD4+CXCR5+PD-1+ (ICOS+CD38+ or ICOS-CD38-). The receptors here all came from an adult who received the influenza vaccine.

The chain links TRBV27 to TRBJ1-1, with TRBD1 matching over 9 bases. The length of the CDR3 is 16 residues. Germline CDR1 MNHEY, CDR2 SMNVEV (reference sequence). V gave up 5 bases and J gave up 1 base; unmatched junction bases: 8. CDR3 loop: CASSKRTGAQNTEAFF. CDR3 nucleotide sequence: TGTGCCAGCAGTAAAAGGACAGGGGCCCAGAACACTGAAGCTTTCTTT.

The V call is TRBV11-2, the J call TRBJ1-2; unclear D gene. Trimming removed 2 bases at V and 7 bases at J, with 8 bases between. This CDR3 comprises 12 residues. The V gene's germline CDR1 is SGHAT and CDR2 FQNNGV. DNA of the CDR3: TGTGCCAGCAGCTTATCGGGCTCTGGCTACACCTTC. Translated: CASSLSGSGYTF. The complete variable domain, with remaining parts taken from reference TRBV11-2 and TRBJ1-2, reads EAGVAQSPRYKIIEKRQSVAFWCNPISGHATLYWYQQILGQGPKLLIQFQNNGVVDDSQLPKDRFSAERLKGVDSTLKIQPAKLEDSAVYLCASSLSGSGYTFGSGTRLTVV.

The V gene is TRBV7-9, the J gene TRBJ2-7; 7 positions agree with TRBD1. Germline CDR1 reads SEHNR; CDR2 reads FQNEAQ (reference sequence). The ends lost 1 base at V and 7 bases at J; junction bases unmatched: 7. This CDR3 is built from 14 residues. The chain's CDR3 is CASSLGQGREEQYF. The DNA for the CDR3 is TGTGCCAGCAGCTTAGGACAGGGACGGGAAGAGCAGTACTTC.

The chain couples TRBV6-1 to TRBJ2-2; D remains unclear. Germline V gene data show CDR1 as MNHNS and CDR2 as SASEGT. The CDR3 is made up of 12 amino acids. The V gene lost 3 bases and the J gene lost 3 bases, with 2 bases spanning the gap. The CDR3: CASSDHTGELFF. For the CDR3, the DNA is TGTGCCAGCAGTGACCACACCGGGGAGCTGTTTTTT.

The gene calls are TRBV2 and TRBJ2-1; D remains ambiguous. The V end lost 5 bases, the J end lost 8 bases, and 7 bases lay between the germline ends. Per the germline V gene, CDR1 is SNHLY and CDR2 is FYNNEI. The CDR3 covers 11 residues. CDR3 DNA: TGTGCCAGCAGTCCGTACCATGAGCAGTTCTTC. Its translation: CASSPYHEQFF.

Concerning this clone: Compared with germline, one end of the junction differs, possibly owing to a read error. The chain carries TRBV7-6 and TRBJ2-6; D is perhaps TRBD1 or TRBD2 (5 bases each). Germline V CDR1 and CDR2: SGHVS, FNYEAQ. This CDR3 is built from 17 residues. The CDR3 DNA is TGTGCCAGCAGTTTAGGGACCTCTTCGGCTGGGGCCAACGTCCTGACTTTC. Protein: CASSLGTSSAGANVLTF.

The chain couples TRBV6-1 to TRBJ2-7; the D gene is possibly TRBD1 (6 bases). This CDR3 has 14 residues. CDR1 and CDR2 from the germline V gene are MNHNS and SASEGT. V gave up 6 bases and J gave up 2 bases, with 14 bases separating them. The CDR3 loop is CASRGRQVPYEQYF. CDR3 DNA sequence: TGTGCCAGCAGGGGACGACAGGTTCCCTACGAGCAGTACTTC.

V is TRBV18 and J is TRBJ2-7, with TRBD2 as a possible D gene (6 bases). The germline V and J ends were trimmed by 3 bases and 4 bases, with 22 bases remaining between them. The CDR3 is 17 residues long. Germline CDR1 and CDR2: KGHSH and LQKENI. The CDR3 coding sequence is TGTGCCAGCTCACCCCCGGGAGCTAATGCAGGAGGATACGAGCAGTACTTC. Residues: CASSPPGANAGGYEQYF.

The count of this clone is one. The chain recombines TRBV7-2 with TRBJ1-1; TRBD1 might be the D (6 bases). The V end was cut by 1 base, the J end by 1 base, with 7 bases between. The length of the CDR3 is 14 residues. In germline, CDR1 is SGHTA, CDR2 FQGNSA. CDR3: CASSLGGGNTEAFF. The DNA of the CDR3 is TGTGCCAGCAGCTTAGGAGGGGGGAACACTGAAGCTTTCTTT.

This chain links TRBV25-1 with TRBJ2-1; perhaps D is TRBD1 or TRBD2 (5 bases each). From germline, CDR1 is MGHDK and CDR2 SYGVNS. Trimming removed 4 bases at V and 0 bases at J, with 13 bases between. The CDR3 length is 16 residues. The CDR3 is CASSGGRRTSYNEQFF. The CDR3, as DNA: TGTGCCAGCAGTGGGGGACGGAGGACCTCCTACAATGAGCAGTTCTTC.

With regard to this clone: The sample contains more than one DNA sequence encoding this CDR3. The V and J genes are TRBV6-6 and TRBJ1-2, with no clear D. Germline V lookup: CDR1 MNHNY, CDR2 SVGAGI (reference sequence). The V gene lost 7 bases and the J gene lost 2 bases, with 11 bases spanning the gap. This CDR3 comprises 13 residues. CDR3 coding DNA: TGTGCCAGCACCCAGACGGGGAACTATGGCTACACCTTC. Translating it yields CASTQTGNYGYTF.

This chain joins TRBV18 and TRBJ2-5; D remains unclear. This CDR3 is 13 amino acids long. Trimming stripped 1 base from V and 2 bases from J, with 5 bases between. Germline CDR1 KGHSH, CDR2 LQKENI. The DNA of the CDR3 is TGTGCCAGCTCACCACGGGATCAAGAGACCCAGTACTTC. The encoded protein is CASSPRDQETQYF. The variable domain in full, with the rest retrieved from reference TRBV18 and TRBJ2-5, is NAGVMQNPRHLVRRRGQEARLRCSPMKGHSHVYWYRQLPEEGLKFMVYLQKENIIDESGMPKERFSAEFPKEGPSILRIQQVVRGDSAAYFCASSPRDQETQYFGPGTRLLVL.

The chain couples TRBV5-1 to TRBJ2-7; D not certain. Germline loops: CDR1 SGHRS, CDR2 YFSETQ. V shed 5 bases and J shed 3 bases, with 15 bases lying between them. The CDR3 contains 14 residues. The CDR3 DNA is TGCGCCAGCAGGCAACCCGGCGGTCTCTACGAGCAGTACTTC. This translates into CASRQPGGLYEQYF.

The genes are TRBV9 and TRBJ2-7; the D is unclear. Germline V gene data show CDR1 as SGDLS and CDR2 as YYNGEE. This CDR3 is 15 amino acids long. V lost 0 bases and J 0 bases, leaving 10 bases between the germline ends. This CDR3 is CASSVEAEPSYEQYF. The CDR3 coding sequence is TGTGCCAGCAGCGTAGAGGCAGAACCCTCCTACGAGCAGTACTTC.

This chain's CDR3 is CASSEGQDQPQHF. The CDR3 DNA sequence: TGTGCCAGCAGTGAGGGACAGGATCAGCCCCAGCATTTT. This chain connects TRBV2 to TRBJ1-5; 8 bases agree with TRBD1. Losses at the gene ends were 3 bases for V and 5 bases for J; bases not matched to a gene: 0. In germline, CDR1 is SNHLY, CDR2 FYNNEI. The CDR3 spans 13 residues.

The chain links TRBV7-2 to TRBJ2-7; the D call may be TRBD1 or TRBD2 (6 bases each). Germline assignment: CDR1 SGHTA and CDR2 FQGNSA. Trimming pared 5 bases from V and 4 bases from J, leaving 18 bases between. CDR3 size: 15 residues. DNA of the CDR3: TGTGCCAGCAGCGTAGGGGGAGGACTTGGGTACGAGCAGTACGTC. It codes for CASSVGGGLGYEQYV.

This chain joins TRBV5-1 and TRBJ2-1, with no clear D. Germline V CDR1 and CDR2: SGHRS, YFSETQ. This CDR3 is built from 14 residues. V lost 0 bases and J lost 7, with 11 bases in between. This CDR3 is CASSLVPFGNEQFF. The CDR3 DNA is TGCGCCAGCAGCTTGGTACCCTTTGGGAATGAGCAGTTCTTC.

The chain couples TRBV27 to TRBJ1-2, with D possibly being TRBD1 (6 bases). V was cut by 10 bases and J by 2 bases, with 14 bases left in between. The CDR3 runs 13 residues. Germline CDR1 and CDR2: MNHEY and SMNVEV (reference sequence). The CDR3 is CATHQGNNYGYTF. As DNA, the CDR3 is TGTGCCACCCACCAGGGGAACAACTATGGCTACACCTTC.

The rearrangement links TRBV11-1 to TRBJ2-1; D gene ambiguous. From germline, CDR1 is SGHAT and CDR2 FQDESV (reference sequence). The length of the CDR3 is 13 residues. Trimming left V 5 bases short and J 6 bases short, with 11 bases between. The CDR3 region is CASSRESFNEQFF. The CDR3, as DNA: TGTGCCAGCAGCCGAGAGTCTTTCAATGAGCAGTTCTTC.

In this sample, this clone turned up once. The chain recombines TRBV18 with TRBJ1-5; D is ambiguous. V lost 3 bases, J lost 9 bases, and 6 bases lay in between. The CDR3 sequence is 11 residues long. Germline assignment: CDR1 KGHSH and CDR2 LQKENI. CDR3 bases: TGTGCCAGCTCACCGGGAGGGCCCCAGCATTTT. It translates to CASSPGGPQHF.

The V gene is TRBV2, the J gene TRBJ2-5; D possibly uses TRBD1 or TRBD2 (5 bases each). V was cut by 5 bases and J by 1 base, with 14 bases left in between. The CDR3 consists of 15 residues. Germline V gene data show CDR1 as SNHLY and CDR2 as FYNNEI. The CDR3, as DNA: TGTGCCAGCAGTTTACCTGGGGGAGTCCAAGAGACCCAGTACTTC. The encoded protein is CASSLPGGVQETQYF.

The V and J genes are TRBV15 and TRBJ1-4, with 7 bases that match TRBD1. V was clipped by 2 bases and J by 8 bases; unmatched bases: 8. Germline values: CDR1 LNHNV, CDR2 YYDKDF (reference sequence). The CDR3 runs 15 residues. This CDR3 reads CATSRLQGRSEKLFF. For the CDR3, the DNA is TGTGCCACCAGCAGATTACAGGGGAGATCAGAAAAACTGTTTTTT. The variable domain in full, with the rest retrieved from reference TRBV15 and TRBJ1-4, is DAMVIQNPRYQVTQFGKPVTLSCSQTLNHNVMYWYQQKSSQAPKLLFHYYDKDFNNEADTPDNFQSRRPNTSFCFLDIRSPGLGDTAMYLCATSRLQGRSEKLFFGSGTQLSVL.

Notes on this clone: Other DNA sequences in this specimen translate into the identical CDR3. J is TRBJ1-1 and V is TRBV2; weak D call: TRBD1 (5 bases). The CDR3 is 13 residues long. Trimming shortened V by 6 bases and J by 1 base, and 9 bases separated the two germline ends. CDR1 SNHLY and CDR2 FYNNEI come from the germline V gene. The CDR3 DNA sequence: TGTGCCAGCAGACGACAGACGAACACTGAAGCTTTCTTT. It is translated as CASRRQTNTEAFF.

This clone was detected only a few times. The chain recombines TRBV30 with TRBJ1-2, with 9 positions matching TRBD1. This CDR3 has 14 amino acids. The germline CDR1 and CDR2 sequences are GTSNPN and SVGIG (reference sequence). Germline trimming cut 5 bases from V and 2 bases from J; bases unmatched to any gene: 6. CDR3 DNA sequence: TGTGCCTGGCCGCTGACAGGGGGGAACTATGGCTACACCTTC. Amino acids: CAWPLTGGNYGYTF.

This chain connects TRBV11-2 to TRBJ2-3, with D possibly being TRBD2 (7 bases). Germline V gene lookup returns CDR1 SGHAT and CDR2 FQNNGV. The length of the CDR3 is 14 residues. The ends were cut back, 7 bases at V and 4 bases at J, with 15 bases in the middle. The CDR3 loop reads CASTVGGPADTQYF. The CDR3, as DNA: TGTGCCAGCACAGTCGGGGGGCCCGCAGATACGCAGTATTTT.

The sample holds a few counts of this clone. V usage is TRBV5-1 and J usage is TRBJ2-1; 9 bases map to TRBD1. The CDR3 is made up of 14 amino acids. Germline trimming cut 5 bases from V and 7 bases from J; bases unmatched to any gene: 7. Germline assignment: CDR1 SGHRS and CDR2 YFSETQ. CDR3 in DNA: TGCGCCAGCAGGGCCCCGGACAGGGGTAATGAGCAGTTCTTC. It yields the protein CASRAPDRGNEQFF.

This rearrangement joins TRBV6-5 to TRBJ1-2; D is perhaps TRBD1 (6 bases). The CDR3 sequence is 16 residues long. The V end was cut by 1 base, the J end by 5 bases, with 17 bases between. Germline V lookup: CDR1 MNHEY, CDR2 SVGAGI. The chain's CDR3 is CASSYLSSTDSYGYTF. CDR3 DNA sequence: TGTGCCAGCAGTTACTTATCATCGACGGACAGTTATGGCTACACCTTC.

The V gene is TRBV7-9, the J gene TRBJ1-2; D is possibly TRBD1 (5 bases). Germline V gene lookup returns CDR1 SEHNR and CDR2 FQNEAQ (reference sequence). CDR3 size: 15 residues. V was shortened by 6 bases and J by 6 bases, with 20 bases between the two germline ends. The DNA for the CDR3 is TGTGCCAGCAGACCCCTAGGGAGTCAGGGTAATGGCTACACCTTC. Translated, it gives CASRPLGSQGNGYTF.

The V gene is TRBV19, the J gene TRBJ1-5, with TRBD1 matching over 7 bases. This CDR3 comprises 14 residues. The trim removed 6 bases at V and 2 bases at J, leaving 4 bases unmatched. Germline values: CDR1 LNHDA, CDR2 SQIVND (reference sequence). This CDR3 is CASSDRVGNQPQHF. For the CDR3, the DNA is TGTGCCAGTAGCGACAGGGTTGGCAATCAGCCCCAGCATTTT.

V usage is TRBV15 and J usage is TRBJ2-5, with D unresolved. Germline values: CDR1 LNHNV, CDR2 YYDKDF (reference sequence). V dropped 0 bases and J dropped 4 bases, with 9 bases sitting between them. This CDR3 region has 14 residues. The CDR3 loop reads CATSREPPGETQYF. The CDR3 DNA reads TGTGCCACCAGCAGAGAGCCTCCCGGAGAGACCCAGTACTTC.